This T cell receptor beta chain was captured by sequencing in a study of blood T cell repertoires in COVID-19. About the study: T cells, B-cell-depleted T cells, or PBMCs supplied cDNA or gDNA.

Original processing methods: It was from reference gene primer amplification that nucleated cell counts were estimated. Using immunoSEQ multiplex PCR, the repertoire was profiled, and TCRdb retains in-frame clones only, with some absent. The V and J calls and the clone size are those of that table, but D and trimming were determined from the DNA. The table has under 350,000 clones, 80% to 90% seen once. J lost 11 bases, V lost 5 bases, and 5 bases had no gene match. The CDR3 spans 11 residues. Germline CDR1 and CDR2: MNHNY and SVGAGI (reference sequence). The TCR was taken from a man aged 40-50 years with acute or convalescent COVID-19. The specimen sequenced was peripheral blood. The chain recombines TRBV6-6 with TRBJ1-1, with 7 bases that match TRBD1. In nucleotides, the CDR3 is TGTGCCAGCAGTCAGGGGGTGGGTGCTTTCTTT. The encoded protein is CASSQGVGAFF.